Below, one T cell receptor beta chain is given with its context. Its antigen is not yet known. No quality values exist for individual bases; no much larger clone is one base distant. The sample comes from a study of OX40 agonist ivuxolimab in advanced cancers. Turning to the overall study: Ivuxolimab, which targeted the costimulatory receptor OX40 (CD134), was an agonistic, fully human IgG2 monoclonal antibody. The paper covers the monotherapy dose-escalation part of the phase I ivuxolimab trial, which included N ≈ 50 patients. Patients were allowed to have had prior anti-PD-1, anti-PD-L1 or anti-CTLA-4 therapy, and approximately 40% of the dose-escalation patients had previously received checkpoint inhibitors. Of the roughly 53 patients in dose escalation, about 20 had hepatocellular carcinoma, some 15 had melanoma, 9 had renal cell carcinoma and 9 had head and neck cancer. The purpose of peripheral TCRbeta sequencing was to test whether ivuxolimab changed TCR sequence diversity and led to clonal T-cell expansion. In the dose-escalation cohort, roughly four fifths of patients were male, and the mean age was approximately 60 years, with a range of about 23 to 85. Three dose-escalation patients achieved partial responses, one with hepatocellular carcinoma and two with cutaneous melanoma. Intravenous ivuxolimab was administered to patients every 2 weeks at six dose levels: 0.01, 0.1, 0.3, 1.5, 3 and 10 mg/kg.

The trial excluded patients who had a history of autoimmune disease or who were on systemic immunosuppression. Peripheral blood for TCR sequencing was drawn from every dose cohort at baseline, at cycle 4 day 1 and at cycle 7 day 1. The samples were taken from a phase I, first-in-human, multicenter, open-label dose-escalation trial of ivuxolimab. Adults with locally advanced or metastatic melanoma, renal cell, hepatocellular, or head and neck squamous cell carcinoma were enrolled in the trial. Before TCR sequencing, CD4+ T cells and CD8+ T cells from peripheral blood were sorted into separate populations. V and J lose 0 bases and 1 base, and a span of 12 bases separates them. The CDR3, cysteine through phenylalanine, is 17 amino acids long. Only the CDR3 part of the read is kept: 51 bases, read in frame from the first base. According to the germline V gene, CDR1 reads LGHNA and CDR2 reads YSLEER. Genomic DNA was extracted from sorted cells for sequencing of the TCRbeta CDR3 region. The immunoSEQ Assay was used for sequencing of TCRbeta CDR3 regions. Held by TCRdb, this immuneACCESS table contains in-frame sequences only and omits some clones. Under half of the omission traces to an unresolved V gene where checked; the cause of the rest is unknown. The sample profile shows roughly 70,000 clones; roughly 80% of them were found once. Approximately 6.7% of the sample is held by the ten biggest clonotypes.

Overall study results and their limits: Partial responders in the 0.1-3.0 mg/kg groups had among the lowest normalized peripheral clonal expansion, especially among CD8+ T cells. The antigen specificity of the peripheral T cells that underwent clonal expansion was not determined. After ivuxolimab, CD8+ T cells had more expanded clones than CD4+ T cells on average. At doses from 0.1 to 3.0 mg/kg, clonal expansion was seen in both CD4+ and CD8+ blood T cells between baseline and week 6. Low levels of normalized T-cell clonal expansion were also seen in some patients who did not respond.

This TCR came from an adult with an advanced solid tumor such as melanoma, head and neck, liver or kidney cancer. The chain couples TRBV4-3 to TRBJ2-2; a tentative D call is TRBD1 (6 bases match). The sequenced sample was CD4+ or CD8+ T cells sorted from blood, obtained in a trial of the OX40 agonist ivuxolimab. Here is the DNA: TGCGCCAGCAGCCAAGATCTACCCAGGGGGAACACCGGGGAGCTGTTTTTT. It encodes CASSQDLPRGNTGELFF.